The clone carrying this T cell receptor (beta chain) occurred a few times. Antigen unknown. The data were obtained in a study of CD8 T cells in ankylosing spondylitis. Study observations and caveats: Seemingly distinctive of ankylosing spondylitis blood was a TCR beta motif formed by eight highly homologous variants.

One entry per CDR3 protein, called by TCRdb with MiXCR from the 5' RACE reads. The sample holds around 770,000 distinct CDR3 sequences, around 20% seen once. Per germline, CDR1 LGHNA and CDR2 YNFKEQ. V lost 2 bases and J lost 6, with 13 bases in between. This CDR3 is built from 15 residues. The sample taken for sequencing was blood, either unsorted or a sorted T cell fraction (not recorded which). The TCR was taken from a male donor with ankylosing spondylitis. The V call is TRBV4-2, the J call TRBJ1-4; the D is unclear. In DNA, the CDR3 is TGTGCCAGCAGCCAAAAGCCGGGGAATGATGAAAAACTGTTTTTT. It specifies CASSQKPGNDEKLFF.